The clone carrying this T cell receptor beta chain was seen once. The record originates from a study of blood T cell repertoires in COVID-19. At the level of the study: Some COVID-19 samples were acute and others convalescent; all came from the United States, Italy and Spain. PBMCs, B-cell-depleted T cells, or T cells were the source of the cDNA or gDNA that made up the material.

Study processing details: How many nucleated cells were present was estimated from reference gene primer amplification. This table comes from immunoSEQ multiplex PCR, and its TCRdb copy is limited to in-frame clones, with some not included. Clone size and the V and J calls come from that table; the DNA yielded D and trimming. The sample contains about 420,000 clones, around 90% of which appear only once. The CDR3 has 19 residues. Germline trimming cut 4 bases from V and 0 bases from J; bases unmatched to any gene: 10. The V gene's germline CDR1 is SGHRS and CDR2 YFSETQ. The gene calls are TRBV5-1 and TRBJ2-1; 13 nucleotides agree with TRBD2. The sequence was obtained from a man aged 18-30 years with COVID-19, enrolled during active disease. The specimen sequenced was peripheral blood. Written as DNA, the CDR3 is TGCGCCAGCAGCGCCTTGACTAGCGGGAGGCAAAGCTCCTACAATGAGCAGTTCTTC. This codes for CASSALTSGRQSSYNEQFF.